This TCR beta chain was found in a study of blood T cell repertoires in COVID-19. About the study: Acute-phase and convalescent COVID-19 samples originated in the United States, Italy and Spain. PBMCs, B-cell-depleted T cells, or T cells provided the cDNA or gDNA that made up the material.

Losses at the gene ends were 5 bases for V and 4 bases for J; bases not matched to a gene: 10. This CDR3 region has 16 residues. Germline V CDR1 and CDR2: MNHEY, SVGEGT. In the original processing: Nucleated cell number was recorded as an estimate derived from reference gene primer amplification. Generated by immunoSEQ multiplex PCR, the TCRdb table keeps only in-frame clones and is missing some. V, J and clone size derive from that table, while D and trimming were established from the DNA sequence. This sample has around 80,000 clones, with around nine tenths found just once. Sample: peripheral blood. The source is a man older than 75 with active or convalescent COVID-19. This rearrangement joins TRBV6-2 or TRBV6-3 to TRBJ2-2, with 7 bases aligning to TRBD2. CDR3 protein: CASSPIRRTSTGELFF. The CDR3 DNA follows: TGTGCCAGCAGTCCGATCCGGAGGACTAGCACCGGGGAGCTGTTTTTT.